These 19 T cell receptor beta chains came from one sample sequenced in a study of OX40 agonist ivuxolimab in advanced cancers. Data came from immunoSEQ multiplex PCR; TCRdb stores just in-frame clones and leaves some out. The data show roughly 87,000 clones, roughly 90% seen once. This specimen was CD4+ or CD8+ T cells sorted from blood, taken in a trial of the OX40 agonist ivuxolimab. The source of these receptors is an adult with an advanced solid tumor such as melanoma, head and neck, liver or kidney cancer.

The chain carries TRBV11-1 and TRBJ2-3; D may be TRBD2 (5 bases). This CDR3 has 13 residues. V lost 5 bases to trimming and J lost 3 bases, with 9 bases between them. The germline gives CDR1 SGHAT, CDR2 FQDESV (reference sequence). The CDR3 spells CASSQDLTDTQYF. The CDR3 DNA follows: TGTGCCAGCAGCCAGGACTTAACAGATACGCAGTATTTT.

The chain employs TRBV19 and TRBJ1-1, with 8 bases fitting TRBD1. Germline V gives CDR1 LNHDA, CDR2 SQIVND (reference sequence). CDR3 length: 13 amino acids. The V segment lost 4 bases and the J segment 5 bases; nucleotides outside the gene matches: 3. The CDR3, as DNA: TGTGCCAGTAGTAGGACAGGGAGGACTGAAGCTTTCTTT. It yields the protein CASSRTGRTEAFF.

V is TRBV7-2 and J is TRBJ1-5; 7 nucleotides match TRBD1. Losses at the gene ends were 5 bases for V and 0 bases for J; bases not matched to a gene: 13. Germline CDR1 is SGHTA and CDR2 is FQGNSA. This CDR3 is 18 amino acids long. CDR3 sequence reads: CASSLSGTVSYSNQPQHF. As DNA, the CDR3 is TGTGCCAGCAGCCTTTCCGGGACAGTGTCCTATAGCAATCAGCCCCAGCATTTT.

The CDR3 is CARSYPVGEGLYLNSGYTF. The CDR3 coding sequence is TGTGCCAGAAGCTACCCCGTCGGGGAAGGGCTGTACCTAAACTCCGGCTACACCTTC. The V gene is TRBV5-3, the J gene TRBJ1-2; D gene unclear. TRBV5-3 falls under the ORF class, with uncertain function. Deletions cut 3 bases from V and 8 bases from J, with 32 bases between. The CDR3 length is 19 residues.

The CDR3 DNA sequence: TGTGCCAGCAGCCACCTACAACAAGAGACCCAGTACTTC. It translates to CASSHLQQETQYF. The chain couples TRBV14 to TRBJ2-5; D remains ambiguous. The germline V gene encodes CDR1 SGHDN and CDR2 FVKESK. The length of the CDR3 is 13 residues. V was pared by 3 bases and J by 2 bases, with 7 bases between.

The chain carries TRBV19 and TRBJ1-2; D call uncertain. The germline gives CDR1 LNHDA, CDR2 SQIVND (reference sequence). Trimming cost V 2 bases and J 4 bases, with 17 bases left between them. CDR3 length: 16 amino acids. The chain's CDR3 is CASSINSAEPFYGYTF. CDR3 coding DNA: TGTGCCAGTAGTATAAATTCGGCCGAGCCCTTCTATGGCTACACCTTC.

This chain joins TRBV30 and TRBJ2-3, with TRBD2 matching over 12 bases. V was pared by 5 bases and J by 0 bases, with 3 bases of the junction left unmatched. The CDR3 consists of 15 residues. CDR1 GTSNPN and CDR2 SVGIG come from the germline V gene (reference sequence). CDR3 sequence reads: CAWAGLAGSTDTQYF. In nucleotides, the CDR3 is TGTGCCTGGGCAGGACTAGCGGGAAGCACAGATACGCAGTATTTT.

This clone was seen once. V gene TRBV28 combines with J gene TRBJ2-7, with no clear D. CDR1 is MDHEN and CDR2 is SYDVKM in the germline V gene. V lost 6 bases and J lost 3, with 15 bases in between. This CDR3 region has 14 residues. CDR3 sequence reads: CASSGAGSYYEQYF. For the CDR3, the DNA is TGTGCCAGCAGCGGAGCCGGGTCCTACTACGAGCAGTACTTC. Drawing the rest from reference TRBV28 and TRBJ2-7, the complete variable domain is DVKVTQSSRYLVKRTGEKVFLECVQDMDHENMFWYRQDPGLGLRLIYFSYDVKMKEKGDIPEGYSVSREKKERFSLILESASTNQTSMYLCASSGAGSYYEQYFGPGTRLTVT.

CDR3 region: CAIRGLDRDTGNTIYF. CDR3 in DNA: TGTGCCATCAGGGGACTCGACAGGGACACTGGAAACACCATATATTTT. V is TRBV10-3 and J is TRBJ1-3, with 7 bases matching TRBD1. Unmatched junction bases numbered 10, after V lost 6 bases and J lost 2 bases. CDR1 is ENHRY, CDR2 SYGVKD, per germline. This CDR3 comprises 16 residues.

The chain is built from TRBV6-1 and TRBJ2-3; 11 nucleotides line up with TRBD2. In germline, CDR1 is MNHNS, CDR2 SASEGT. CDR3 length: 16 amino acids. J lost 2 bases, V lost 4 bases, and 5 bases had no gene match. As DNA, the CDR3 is TGTGCCAGCAGTGCAATAGCGGGGGGGCTCACAGATACGCAGTATTTT. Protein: CASSAIAGGLTDTQYF.

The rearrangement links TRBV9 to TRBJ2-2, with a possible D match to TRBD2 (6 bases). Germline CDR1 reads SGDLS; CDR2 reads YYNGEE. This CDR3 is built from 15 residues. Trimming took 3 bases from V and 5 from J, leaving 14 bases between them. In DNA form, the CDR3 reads TGTGCCAGCAGCGGGGACTCCCTGGGGACCGGGGAGCTGTTTTTT. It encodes CASSGDSLGTGELFF.

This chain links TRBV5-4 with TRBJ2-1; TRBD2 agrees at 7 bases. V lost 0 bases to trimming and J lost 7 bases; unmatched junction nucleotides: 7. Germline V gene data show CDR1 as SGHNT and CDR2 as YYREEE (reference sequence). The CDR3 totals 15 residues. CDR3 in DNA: TGTGCCAGCAGCTTGGTGCTAGCGGCAAGGAATGAGCAGTTCTTC. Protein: CASSLVLAARNEQFF.

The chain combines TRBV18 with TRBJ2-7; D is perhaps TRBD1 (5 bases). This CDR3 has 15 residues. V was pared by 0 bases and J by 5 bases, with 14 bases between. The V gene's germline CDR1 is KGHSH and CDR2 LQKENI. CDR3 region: CASSPPSRVLDEQYF. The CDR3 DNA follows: TGTGCCAGCTCACCACCGAGCAGGGTTCTTGACGAGCAGTACTTC.

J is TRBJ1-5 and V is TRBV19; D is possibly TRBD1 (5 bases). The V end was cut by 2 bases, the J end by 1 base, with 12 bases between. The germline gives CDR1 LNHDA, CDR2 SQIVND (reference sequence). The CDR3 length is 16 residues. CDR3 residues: CASSILPQGSNQPQHF. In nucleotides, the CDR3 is TGTGCCAGTAGTATACTTCCCCAGGGAAGCAATCAGCCCCAGCATTTT.

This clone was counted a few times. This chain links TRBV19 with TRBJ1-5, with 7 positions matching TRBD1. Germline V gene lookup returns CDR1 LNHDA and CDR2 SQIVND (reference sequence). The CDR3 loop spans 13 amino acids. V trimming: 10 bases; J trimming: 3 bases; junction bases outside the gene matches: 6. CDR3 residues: CAIGGGSNQPQHF. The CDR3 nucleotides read TGTGCCATAGGGGGCGGATCCAATCAGCCCCAGCATTTT.

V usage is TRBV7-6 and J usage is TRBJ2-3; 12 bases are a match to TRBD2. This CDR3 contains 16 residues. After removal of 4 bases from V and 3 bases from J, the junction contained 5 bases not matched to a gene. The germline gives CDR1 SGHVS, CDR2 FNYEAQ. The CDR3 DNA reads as TGTGCCAGCAGCTCATGGACTAGCGGGACAACAGATACGCAGTATTTT. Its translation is CASSSWTSGTTDTQYF.

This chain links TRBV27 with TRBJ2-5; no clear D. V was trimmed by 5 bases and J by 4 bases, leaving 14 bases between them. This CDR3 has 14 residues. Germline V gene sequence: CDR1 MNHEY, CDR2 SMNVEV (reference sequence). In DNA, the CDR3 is TGTGCCAGCAGTCCGTCGGATGCCAGAGAGACCCAGTACTTC. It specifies CASSPSDARETQYF.

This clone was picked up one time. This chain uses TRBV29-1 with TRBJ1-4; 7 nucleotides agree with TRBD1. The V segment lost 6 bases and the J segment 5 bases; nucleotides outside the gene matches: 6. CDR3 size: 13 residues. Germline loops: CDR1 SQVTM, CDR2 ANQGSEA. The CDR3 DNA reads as TGCAGCGTGGGGACAGACTTGAATGAAAAACTGTTTTTT. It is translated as CSVGTDLNEKLFF.

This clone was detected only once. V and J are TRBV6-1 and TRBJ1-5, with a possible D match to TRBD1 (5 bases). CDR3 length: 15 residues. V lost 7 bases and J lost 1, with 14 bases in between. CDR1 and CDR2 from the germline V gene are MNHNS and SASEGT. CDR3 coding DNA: TGTGCCAGCACCCACGGGGGGGAAAGCAATCAGCCCCAGCATTTT. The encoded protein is CASTHGGESNQPQHF.